Presented here are 22 T cell receptor beta chains from one specimen sequenced in a study of shared clonotypes between healthy human individuals. Profiled with immunoSEQ multiplex PCR; TCRdb holds only in-frame clones, not every one. The sample records roughly 1,000,000 clones, 75% to 80% being singletons. What was sequenced was memory CD4+ T cells from PBMCs. The subset denotes: CD45RA-negative fraction. These TCRs come from a man younger than 35 in good health. Some clones in this sample may be carry-over from other donors' samples.

This clone was detected once. This chain joins TRBV2 and TRBJ2-7; tentatively, D is TRBD1 (6 bases). Germline CDR1 is SNHLY and CDR2 is FYNNEI. The CDR3 extends over 14 amino acids. V lost 3 bases and J lost 1, with 10 bases in between. The CDR3 DNA sequence: TGTGCCAGCAGTGATAGTCAGGGGTCCTACGAGCAGTACTTC. Its translation is CASSDSQGSYEQYF. The whole variable domain, filled in from reference TRBV2 and TRBJ2-7, reads EPEVTQTPSHQVTQMGQEVILRCVPISNHLYFYWYRQILGQKVEFLVSFYNNEISEKSEIFDDQFSVERPDGSNFTLKIRSTKLEDSAMYFCASSDSQGSYEQYFGPGTRLTVT.

The CDR3 DNA is TGCAGCGTTGAAGTGGGTGGCCGCGAGACCCAGTACTTC. This encodes CSVEVGGRETQYF. The chain recombines TRBV29-1 with TRBJ2-5; D is undetermined. The CDR3 totals 13 residues. Germline lookup yields CDR1 SQVTM and CDR2 ANQGSEA. Trimming left V 1 base short and J 5 bases short, with 11 bases between.

The rearrangement joins TRBV18 to TRBJ2-1; D ambiguous. CDR3 size: 15 residues. V lost 1 base and J 7 bases, leaving 14 bases between the germline ends. The germline V gene encodes CDR1 KGHSH and CDR2 LQKENI. The CDR3 DNA reads TGTGCCAGCTCACCACAGTGGGGTCTTGGGAATGAGCAGTTCTTC. Amino acids: CASSPQWGLGNEQFF.

The chain employs TRBV10-2 and TRBJ2-5; D remains unclear. The closer fit of TRBJ2-7 to the DNA end suggests the J call may be wrong. CDR1 WSHSY and CDR2 SAAADI come from the germline V gene. There are 15 residues in the CDR3. CDR3 protein: CASSESLARSYEQYF. The DNA of the CDR3 is TGCGCCAGCAGTGAGTCTCTGGCCAGATCCTACGAGCAGTACTTC.

V and J are TRBV4-1 and TRBJ2-7; TRBD2 matches at 8 bases. The V gene's germline CDR1 is MGHRA and CDR2 YSYEKL. V lost 1 base and J lost 2; bases outside the gene matches: 13. The CDR3 totals 18 residues. The CDR3 DNA reads TGCGCCAGCAGCCAAGGAGTGTTTCTGACTAGCGATACCTACGAGCAGTACTTC. Encoded protein: CASSQGVFLTSDTYEQYF.

The chain links TRBV29-1 to TRBJ2-3, with 11 positions matching TRBD2. Germline values: CDR1 SQVTM, CDR2 ANQGSEA. The CDR3 is made up of 19 amino acids. With V trimmed by 6 bases and J by 0 bases, 17 bases remained unmatched. The CDR3 nucleotides read TGCAGCGTCTATGGACTAGCGGGTCCCCCTCGTTTCAGCACAGATACGCAGTATTTT. This translates into CSVYGLAGPPRFSTDTQYF.

This clone was counted only a few times. The CDR3 DNA reads as TGCGCCAGCAGCAAAGGACGGGTTCAAGCCGAGCACGAGCAGTACTTC. This gives the protein CASSKGRVQAEHEQYF. This rearrangement joins TRBV5-1 to TRBJ2-7; no reliable D call. The V gene lost 4 bases and the J gene lost 5 bases, with 22 bases spanning the gap. The germline CDR1 and CDR2 sequences are SGHRS and YFSETQ. The CDR3 has 16 residues. The variable domain in full, with the rest retrieved from reference TRBV5-1 and TRBJ2-7, is KAGVTQTPRYLIKTRGQQVTLSCSPISGHRSVSWYQQTPGQGLQFLFEYFSETQRNKGNFPGRFSGRQFSNSRSEMNVSTLELGDSALYLCASSKGRVQAEHEQYFGPGTRLTVT.

The chain joins TRBV5-6 to TRBJ2-1; D is unresolved. The CDR3 has 14 amino acids. The V end lost 3 bases, the J end lost 5 bases, and 12 bases lay between the germline ends. Germline CDR1 and CDR2: SGHDT and YYEEEE. The CDR3 DNA follows: TGTGCCAGCAGCTCGACCCCGTTGCACAATGAGCAGTTCTTC. This encodes CASSSTPLHNEQFF.

As to this clone: The same CDR3 also results from other DNA sequences found in this sample. V and J are TRBV10-3 and TRBJ2-7; D not certain. Trimming pared 4 bases from V and 1 base from J, leaving 5 bases between. Germline V gene lookup returns CDR1 ENHRY and CDR2 SYGVKD. The CDR3 contains 12 residues. The CDR3: CAISAGSYEQYF. Written as DNA, the CDR3 is TGTGCCATCAGTGCCGGATCCTACGAGCAGTACTTC.

This sequence joins TRBV2 and TRBJ2-7; 11 nucleotides align to TRBD2. Germline trimming cut 6 bases from V and 0 bases from J; bases unmatched to any gene: 4. The CDR3 extends over 15 amino acids. Germline V CDR1 and CDR2: SNHLY, FYNNEI. CDR3 bases: TGTGCCAGCAGCGGACTAGCGGGCTTCTCCTACGAGCAGTACTTC. Amino acids: CASSGLAGFSYEQYF.

The V gene is TRBV19, the J gene TRBJ2-4; 9 bases are a match to TRBD2. The CDR3 sequence is 18 residues long. V lost 3 bases to trimming and J lost 0 bases; unmatched junction nucleotides: 9. CDR1 LNHDA and CDR2 SQIVND come from the germline V gene (reference sequence). CDR3 loop: CASSIHQGGRVAKNIQYF. In DNA, the CDR3 is TGTGCCAGTAGTATTCACCAAGGCGGGAGGGTAGCCAAAAACATTCAGTACTTC.

This chain connects TRBV7-8 to TRBJ2-4; possible D gene TRBD2, 7 bases. Germline CDR1 and CDR2: SGHVS and FQNEAQ. The CDR3 consists of 17 residues. Trimming stripped 0 bases from V and 3 bases from J, with 15 bases between. Written as DNA, the CDR3 is TGTGCCAGCAGCTTAGCGGGAGGGGGAGAGGGCAAAAACATTCAGTACTTC. Protein: CASSLAGGGEGKNIQYF.

The chain uses TRBV6-5 and TRBJ1-2; the D is unclear. Germline V CDR1 and CDR2: MNHEY, SVGAGI. The V gene lost 4 bases and the J gene lost 9 bases, with 15 bases spanning the gap. The CDR3 extends over 13 amino acids. The CDR3 here is CASSSVPGYRYTF. For the CDR3, the DNA is TGTGCCAGCAGTTCGGTCCCGGGTTATCGCTACACCTTC.

This sequence joins TRBV5-1 and TRBJ2-2, with 14 bases that match TRBD2. CDR1 is SGHRS, CDR2 YFSETQ, per germline. J gave up 7 bases and V 4 bases, and 9 bases lay outside the gene matches. The CDR3 has 17 amino acids. The CDR3 bases are TGCGCCAGCAGCGGAGAGGGACTAGCGGGGGACGGCGGGGAGCTGTTTTTT. This encodes CASSGEGLAGDGGELFF.

Concerning this clone itself: Other nucleotide sequences from this sample produce the same CDR3. This chain uses TRBV5-1 with TRBJ1-2; no definite D call. The CDR3 runs 14 residues. The V gene lost 0 bases and the J gene lost 0 bases, with 6 bases spanning the gap. From germline, CDR1 is SGHRS and CDR2 YFSETQ. The CDR3 coding sequence is TGCGCCAGCAGCTTGGGGGGTGCTAACTATGGCTACACCTTC. Protein: CASSLGGANYGYTF.

This chain joins TRBV2 and TRBJ2-2; 9 positions match TRBD2. The junction had 8 bases not matched to a gene; V was cut back by 5 bases and J by 4 bases. This CDR3 is 16 amino acids long. From germline, CDR1 is SNHLY and CDR2 FYNNEI. The CDR3 loop reads CASSPKGREGTGELFF. The CDR3 DNA reads TGTGCCAGCAGTCCTAAGGGGCGGGAGGGCACCGGGGAGCTGTTTTTT.

This chain uses TRBV5-1 with TRBJ2-7, with 7 bases lining up with TRBD2. V lost 7 bases to trimming and J lost 5 bases; unmatched junction nucleotides: 12. The CDR3 runs to 14 residues. Germline-derived CDR1 and CDR2 are SGHRS and YFSETQ. CDR3 amino acids: CASGRSAGADEQYF. CDR3 sequence (DNA): TGCGCCAGCGGTCGGTCCGCGGGAGCAGACGAGCAGTACTTC.

The chain has TRBV5-1 and TRBJ2-2; 7 positions agree with TRBD1. The germline CDR1 and CDR2 sequences are SGHRS and YFSETQ. V was pared by 2 bases and J by 5 bases, with 6 bases of the junction left unmatched. CDR3 length equals 15 residues. In nucleotides, the CDR3 is TGCGCCAGCAGCTTTTCAGGGGGAGAGACCGGGGAGCTGTTTTTT. Translating it yields CASSFSGGETGELFF.

This chain links TRBV29-1 with TRBJ1-1, with D perhaps matching TRBD1 (6 bases). The germline V gene has CDR1 SQVTM and CDR2 ANQGSEA. This CDR3 has 12 amino acids. Trimming removed 4 bases from V and 4 bases from J, with 10 bases in between. The CDR3 loop is CSVARQVTEAFF. In DNA form, the CDR3 reads TGCAGCGTTGCTCGACAGGTCACTGAAGCTTTCTTT.

This clone was counted many times. Within the sample, other DNA sequences also encode this same CDR3. The chain carries TRBV7-3 and TRBJ1-1, with a weak D call TRBD1 (6 bases). There are 13 residues in the CDR3. Trimming cost V 6 bases and J 4 bases, with 12 bases left between them. Per the germline V gene, CDR1 is SGHTA and CDR2 is FQGTGA. CDR3 coding DNA: TGTGCCAGCAGGGGAGGGGGAGGCACTGAAGCTTTCTTT. Its protein product is CASRGGGGTEAFF.

Note on this clone: One base away lies a much larger clone, so this may be a sequencing read error. Different DNA sequences within this sample yield the same CDR3. The rearrangement uses TRBV6-5 and TRBJ1-1; tentatively, D is TRBD1 (6 bases). Germline lookup yields CDR1 MNHEY and CDR2 SVGAGI. This CDR3 has 13 residues. Trimming removed 5 bases from V and 1 base from J, with 8 bases in between. CDR3 DNA sequence: TGTGCCAGCAGTCAACAGGGGAACACTGAAGCTTTCTTT. It codes for CASSQQGNTEAFF.

V is TRBV9 and J is TRBJ2-1; D is perhaps TRBD2 (6 bases). Trimming cost V 0 bases and J 0 bases, with 10 bases left between them. The CDR3 is 16 amino acids. Looked up from germline, CDR1 is SGDLS and CDR2 is YYNGEE. CDR3 protein: CASSVGERASYNEQFF. CDR3 DNA: TGTGCCAGCAGCGTAGGGGAGCGGGCCTCCTACAATGAGCAGTTCTTC.